This T cell receptor beta chain was sequenced during a study of blood T cell repertoires in COVID-19. On the study more broadly: Samples of COVID-19 (acute and convalescent) were obtained from the United States, Italy and Spain. PBMCs, B-cell-depleted T cells, or T cells provided the cDNA or gDNA that made up the material.

Under the authors' procedure: Reference gene primer amplification yielded estimated nucleated cell counts. Measured with immunoSEQ multiplex PCR; TCRdb has only the in-frame clones, and not every one. That table supplies the V and J calls and clone size; D and trimming were determined from the DNA. The table includes approximately 170,000 clones, 75% to 90% detected once. Germline-derived CDR1 and CDR2 are MNHEY and SVGAGI. The CDR3 length is 14 residues. The V segment lost 5 bases and the J segment 7 bases; nucleotides outside the gene matches: 7. The sequencing sample was made of peripheral blood. This clonotype originated in a human donor in a cohort sampled during active COVID-19. The V gene is TRBV6-5, the J gene TRBJ1-4; 7 bases are shared with TRBD1. The CDR3 loop reads CASSIQGWSEKLFF. CDR3 bases: TGTGCCAGCAGTATACAGGGGTGGAGTGAAAAACTGTTTTTT.